The 15 T cell receptor beta chains below come from one sample, sequenced in a study of T cell responses to AZD1222 COVID-19 vaccine. Produced via immunoSEQ multiplex PCR; TCRdb's table is partial and in-frame only. The repertoire consists of about 91,000 clones, with over 75% occurring once and the leading ten covering about 19%. The sample consisted of peripheral blood, taken on day 0 of AZD1222 vaccination. These receptors were taken from an adult in good health.

J is TRBJ2-7 and V is TRBV27; 7 bases match TRBD1. The CDR3 runs to 15 residues. Unmatched junction bases numbered 10, after V lost 6 bases and J lost 2 bases. CDR1 and CDR2 from the germline V gene are MNHEY and SMNVEV (reference sequence). The DNA of the CDR3 is TGTGCCAGCAGCTTAATTCCCGGGACAGCCTACGAGCAGTACTTC. Protein: CASSLIPGTAYEQYF.

The chain carries TRBV7-9 and TRBJ1-3, with D possibly being TRBD1 (6 bases). Germline values: CDR1 SEHNR, CDR2 FQNEAQ (reference sequence). The length of the CDR3 is 15 residues. Deletions cut 5 bases from V and 4 bases from J, with 15 bases between. CDR3 nucleotide sequence: TGTGCCAGCAGCCCCCGGGGGGCGCTCGGAAACACCATATATTTT. It specifies CASSPRGALGNTIYF.

The V and J genes are TRBV6-5 and TRBJ1-2, with D perhaps matching TRBD1 (5 bases). V lost 5 bases and J 4 bases, leaving 14 bases between the germline ends. The length of the CDR3 is 14 residues. The V gene's germline CDR1 is MNHEY and CDR2 SVGAGI. As DNA, the CDR3 is TGTGCCAGCAGTCTGCAGGCAGGGACCTATGGCTACACCTTC. Its protein is CASSLQAGTYGYTF.

This chain links TRBV11-3 with TRBJ2-7; D might be TRBD1 or TRBD2, each matching 5 bases. Deletions cut 2 bases from V and 6 bases from J, with 17 bases between. The germline CDR1 and CDR2 sequences are SGHNT and YENEEA. The CDR3 contains 15 residues. The CDR3 loop reads CASSLSGQGVGEQYF. The CDR3 DNA sequence: TGTGCCAGCAGCTTATCGGGGCAGGGCGTAGGCGAGCAGTACTTC.

The chain has TRBV4-1 and TRBJ1-4; 7 nucleotides line up with TRBD1. Germline V lookup: CDR1 MGHRA, CDR2 YSYEKL. The V gene end was trimmed by 3 bases and the J gene end by 4 bases; junction bases not matched to a gene: 8. CDR3 length equals 16 residues. The CDR3: CASSHTAGTVNEKLFF. In DNA form, the CDR3 reads TGCGCCAGCAGCCATACAGCCGGGACAGTTAATGAAAAACTGTTTTTT.

The rearrangement links TRBV6-2 or TRBV6-3 to TRBJ1-4; 7 nucleotides align to TRBD1. Germline values: CDR1 MNHEY, CDR2 SVGEGT. This CDR3 region has 17 residues. V shed 5 bases, J shed 5 bases, and the junction held 14 bases outside the gene matches. Here the CDR3 DNA reads TGTGCCAGCAGTGGAGTTCAGAGGGACAGTTCAAATGAAAAACTGTTTTTT. This gives the protein CASSGVQRDSSNEKLFF.

This chain connects TRBV9 to TRBJ2-2; D is unresolved. This CDR3 is 14 amino acids long. Germline assignment: CDR1 SGDLS and CDR2 YYNGEE. V shed 5 bases and J shed 0 bases, with 8 bases lying between them. CDR3 amino acids: CASRNPSNTGELFF. Written as DNA, the CDR3 is TGTGCCAGCAGGAACCCCTCGAACACCGGGGAGCTGTTTTTT.

The chain couples TRBV10-3 to TRBJ2-3; a possible D gene is TRBD1 (6 bases). The V end lost 10 bases, the J end lost 7 bases, and 21 bases lay between the germline ends. The CDR3 sequence is 14 residues long. The germline V gene encodes CDR1 ENHRY and CDR2 SYGVKD. This CDR3 is CATRLQAQGYTQYF. The CDR3 DNA reads as TGTGCCACCAGACTACAGGCGCAGGGGTATACGCAGTATTTT.

This rearrangement joins TRBV25-1 to TRBJ2-5, with D perhaps matching TRBD2 (7 bases). V was cut by 3 bases and J by 4 bases, with 15 bases left in between. The germline CDR1 and CDR2 sequences are MGHDK and SYGVNS. This CDR3 has 15 amino acids. The CDR3 nucleotides read TGTGCCAGCAGTGACTATTGGGGGGGCCGAGAGACCCAGTACTTC. Amino acid sequence: CASSDYWGGRETQYF.

This clone was picked up a small number of times. The CDR3 is CASSLGGAYGNTIYF. CDR3 nucleotide sequence: TGTGCCAGCAGCTTAGGGGGAGCATACGGGAACACCATATATTTT. The chain combines TRBV7-8 with TRBJ1-3; D gene uncertain. CDR1 and CDR2 (germline): SGHVS, FQNEAQ. Trimming removed 1 base from V and 7 bases from J, with 14 bases in between. This CDR3 spans 15 amino acids.

This clone appeared a few times. The CDR3 DNA sequence: TGTGCCAGCAGTGGATCCGGGACAGGGCCTCTTTCTGGCTATGGCTACACCTTC. Its translation: CASSGSGTGPLSGYGYTF. The rearrangement uses TRBV28 and TRBJ1-2; 9 bases line up with TRBD1. The germline gives CDR1 MDHEN, CDR2 SYDVKM. This CDR3 is built from 18 residues. V gave up 5 bases and J gave up 4 bases; unmatched junction bases: 17.

This clone appeared a few times. The V and J genes are TRBV19 and TRBJ1-2; TRBD1 aligns across 8 bases. The CDR3 has 18 residues. Losses at the gene ends were 1 base for V and 6 bases for J; bases not matched to a gene: 16. CDR1 and CDR2 from the germline V gene are LNHDA and SQIVND (reference sequence). The CDR3 sequence is CASSIGRQGQGRRNGYTF. The CDR3 DNA reads TGTGCCAGTAGTATAGGGAGACAAGGACAGGGAAGAAGGAATGGCTACACCTTC.

Note on this clone: The identical CDR3 is also encoded by other nucleotide sequences in the sample. This rearrangement joins TRBV19 to TRBJ1-1, with D perhaps matching TRBD1 (5 bases). This CDR3 has 14 amino acids. Germline V lookup: CDR1 LNHDA, CDR2 SQIVND (reference sequence). Trimming took 4 bases from V and 1 from J, leaving 10 bases between them. The CDR3 spells CASSSGQGNTEAFF. The CDR3 DNA is TGTGCCAGTAGTAGCGGGCAGGGGAACACTGAAGCTTTCTTT.

The CDR3: CASSQKANYGYTF. CDR3 DNA: TGTGCCAGCAGCCAAAAAGCTAACTATGGCTACACCTTC. The J gene is TRBJ1-2, the V gene TRBV4-2; no clear D gene. This CDR3 spans 13 amino acids. Trimming took 2 bases from V and 0 from J, leaving 4 bases between them. Germline loops: CDR1 LGHNA, CDR2 YNFKEQ.

This chain joins TRBV15 and TRBJ1-2, with D perhaps TRBD1 (5 bases). The CDR3 totals 14 residues. Germline V gives CDR1 LNHNV, CDR2 YYDKDF (reference sequence). Trimming shortened V by 3 bases and J by 7 bases, and 15 bases separated the two germline ends. CDR3 DNA: TGTGCCACCAGCAGCCCCGAAGGGGCCAGTGGCTACACCTTC. Amino acids: CATSSPEGASGYTF.